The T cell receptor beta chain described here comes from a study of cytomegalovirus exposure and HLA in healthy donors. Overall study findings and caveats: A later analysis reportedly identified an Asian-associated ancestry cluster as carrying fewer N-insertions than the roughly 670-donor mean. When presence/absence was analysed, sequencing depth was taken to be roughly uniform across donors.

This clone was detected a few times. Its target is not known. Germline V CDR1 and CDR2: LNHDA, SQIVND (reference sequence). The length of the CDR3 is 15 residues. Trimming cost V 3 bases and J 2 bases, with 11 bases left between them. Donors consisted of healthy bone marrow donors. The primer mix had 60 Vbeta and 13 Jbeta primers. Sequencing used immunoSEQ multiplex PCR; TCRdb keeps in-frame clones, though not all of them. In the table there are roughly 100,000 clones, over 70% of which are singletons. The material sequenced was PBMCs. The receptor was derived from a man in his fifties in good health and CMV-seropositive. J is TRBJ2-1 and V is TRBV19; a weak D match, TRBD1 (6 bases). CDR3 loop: CASSIDRFPYNEQFF. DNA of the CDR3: TGTGCCAGTAGTATCGACAGGTTCCCCTACAATGAGCAGTTCTTC.